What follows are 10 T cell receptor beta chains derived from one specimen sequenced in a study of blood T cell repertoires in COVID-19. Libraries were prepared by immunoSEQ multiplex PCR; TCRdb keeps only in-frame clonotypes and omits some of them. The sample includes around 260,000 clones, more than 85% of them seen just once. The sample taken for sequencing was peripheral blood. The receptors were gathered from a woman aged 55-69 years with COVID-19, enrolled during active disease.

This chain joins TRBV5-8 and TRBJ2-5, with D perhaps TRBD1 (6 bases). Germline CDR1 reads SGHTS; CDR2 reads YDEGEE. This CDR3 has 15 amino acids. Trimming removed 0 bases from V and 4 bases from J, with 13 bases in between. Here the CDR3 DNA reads TGTGCCAGCAGCTTGGGACAGGAGGCACGAGAGACCCAGTACTTC. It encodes CASSLGQEARETQYF.

CDR3: CASSPDKEVSYEQYF. The DNA of the CDR3 is TGTGCCAGCAGCCCCGACAAGGAGGTTTCCTACGAGCAGTACTTC. This chain joins TRBV28 and TRBJ2-7, with D tentatively TRBD2 (5 bases). Germline lookup yields CDR1 MDHEN and CDR2 SYDVKM. V gave up 6 bases and J gave up 1 base, with 16 bases separating them. The CDR3 contains 15 residues. Using reference TRBV28 and TRBJ2-7 for the parts outside the CDR3, the full variable domain is DVKVTQSSRYLVKRTGEKVFLECVQDMDHENMFWYRQDPGLGLRLIYFSYDVKMKEKGDIPEGYSVSREKKERFSLILESASTNQTSMYLCASSPDKEVSYEQYFGPGTRLTVT.

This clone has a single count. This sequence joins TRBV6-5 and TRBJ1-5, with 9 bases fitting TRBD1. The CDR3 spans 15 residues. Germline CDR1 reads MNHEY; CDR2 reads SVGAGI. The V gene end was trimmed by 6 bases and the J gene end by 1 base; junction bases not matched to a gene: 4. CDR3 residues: CASRGQGGSNQPQHF. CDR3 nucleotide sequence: TGTGCCAGCAGGGGACAGGGAGGGAGCAATCAGCCCCAGCATTTT.

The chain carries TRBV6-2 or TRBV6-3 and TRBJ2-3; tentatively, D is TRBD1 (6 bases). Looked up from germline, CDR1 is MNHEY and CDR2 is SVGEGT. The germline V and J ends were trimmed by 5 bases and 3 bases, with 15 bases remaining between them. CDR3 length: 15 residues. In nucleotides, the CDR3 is TGTGCCAGCAGTACCCCGGGTCAGGGGACAGATACGCAGTATTTT. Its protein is CASSTPGQGTDTQYF.

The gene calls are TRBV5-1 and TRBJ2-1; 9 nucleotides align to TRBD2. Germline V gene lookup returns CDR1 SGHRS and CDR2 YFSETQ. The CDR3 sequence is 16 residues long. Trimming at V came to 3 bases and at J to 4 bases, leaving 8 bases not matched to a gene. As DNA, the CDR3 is TGCGCCAGCAGCTCACGAGCGGGAGGCGCTTACAATGAGCAGTTCTTC. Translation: CASSSRAGGAYNEQFF. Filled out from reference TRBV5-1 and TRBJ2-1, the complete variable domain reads KAGVTQTPRYLIKTRGQQVTLSCSPISGHRSVSWYQQTPGQGLQFLFEYFSETQRNKGNFPGRFSGRQFSNSRSEMNVSTLELGDSALYLCASSSRAGGAYNEQFFGPGTRLTVL.

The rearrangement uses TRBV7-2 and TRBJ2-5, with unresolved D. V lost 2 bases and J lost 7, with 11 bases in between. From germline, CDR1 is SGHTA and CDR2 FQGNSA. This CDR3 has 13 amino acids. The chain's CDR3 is CASSLNTPGTQYF. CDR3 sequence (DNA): TGTGCCAGCAGCTTAAACACCCCAGGGACCCAGTACTTC.

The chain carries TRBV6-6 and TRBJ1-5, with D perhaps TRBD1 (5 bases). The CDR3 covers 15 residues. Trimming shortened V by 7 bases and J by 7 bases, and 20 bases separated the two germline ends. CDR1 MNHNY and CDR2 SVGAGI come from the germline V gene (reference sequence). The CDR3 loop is CASTPLGGDRQPQHF. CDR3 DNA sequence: TGTGCCAGCACCCCTCTGGGGGGGGATAGGCAGCCCCAGCATTTT.

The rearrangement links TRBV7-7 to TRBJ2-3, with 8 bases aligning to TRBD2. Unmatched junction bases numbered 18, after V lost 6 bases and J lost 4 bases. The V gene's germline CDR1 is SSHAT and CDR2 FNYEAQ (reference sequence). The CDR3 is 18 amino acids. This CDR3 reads CASSPHPDWSGRSDTQYF. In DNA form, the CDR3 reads TGTGCCAGCAGTCCTCACCCTGACTGGAGCGGGAGATCAGATACGCAGTATTTT.

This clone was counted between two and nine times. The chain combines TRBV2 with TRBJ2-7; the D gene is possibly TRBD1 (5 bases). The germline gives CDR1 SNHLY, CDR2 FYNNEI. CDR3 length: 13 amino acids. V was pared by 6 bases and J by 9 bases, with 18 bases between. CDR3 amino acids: CASRREGALGQYF. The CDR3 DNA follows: TGTGCCAGCAGGAGAGAAGGGGCCCTTGGGCAGTACTTC.

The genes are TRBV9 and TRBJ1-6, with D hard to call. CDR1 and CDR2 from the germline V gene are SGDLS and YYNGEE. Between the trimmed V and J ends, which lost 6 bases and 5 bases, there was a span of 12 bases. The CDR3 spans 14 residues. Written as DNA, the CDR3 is TGTGCCAGCACCTTCGGGGTAAATAATTCACCCCTCCACTTT. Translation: CASTFGVNNSPLHF.